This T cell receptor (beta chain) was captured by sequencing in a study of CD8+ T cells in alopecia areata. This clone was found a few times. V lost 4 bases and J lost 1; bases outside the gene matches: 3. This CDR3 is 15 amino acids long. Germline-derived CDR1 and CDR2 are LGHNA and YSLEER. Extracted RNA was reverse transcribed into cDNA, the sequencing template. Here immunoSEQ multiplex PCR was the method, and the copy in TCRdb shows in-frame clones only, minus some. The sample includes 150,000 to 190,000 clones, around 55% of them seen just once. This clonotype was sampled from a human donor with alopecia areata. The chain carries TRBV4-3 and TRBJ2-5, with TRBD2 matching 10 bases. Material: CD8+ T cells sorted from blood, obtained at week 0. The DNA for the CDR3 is TGCGCCAGCAGCCCCAGCGGGGGGGGCCAAGAGACCCAGTACTTC. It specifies CASSPSGGGQETQYF.